Below, 26 T cell receptor beta chains from the same sample are listed, as sequenced in a study of PD-L1 blockade in urothelial cancer. Here immunoSEQ multiplex PCR was the method, and the copy in TCRdb shows in-frame clones only, minus some. The data show about 95,000 clones, 90% seen once. Time point indicated: pretreatment peripheral blood. Sequenced material: PBMCs, taken around atezolizumab (anti-PD-L1) treatment. The receptors here all came from a man in his 60s with urothelial cancer.

The chain uses TRBV21-1 and TRBJ2-7; the table names TRBD1, a call not compared with the DNA. TRBV21-1 is shown as a pseudogene. CDR3 length: 15 amino acids. The CDR3 region is CASSFPRTALGEQYF. The CDR3 nucleotides read TGTGCCAGCAGCTTCCCGCGGACAGCCCTTGGCGAGCAGTACTTC.

The chain employs TRBV28 and TRBJ1-2; 9 nucleotides align to TRBD1. V lost 2 bases, J lost 5 bases, and 9 bases stayed unmatched. This CDR3 has 16 residues. Germline V gene lookup returns CDR1 MDHEN and CDR2 SYDVKM. The CDR3 region is CASSLKPGQGNYGYTF. For the CDR3, the DNA is TGTGCCAGCAGTTTAAAACCCGGACAGGGGAATTATGGCTACACCTTC.

The chain uses TRBV5-4 and TRBJ2-7; 9 bases fit TRBD1. From germline, CDR1 is SGHNT and CDR2 YYREEE (reference sequence). J gave up 3 bases and V 4 bases, and 14 bases lay outside the gene matches. The CDR3 has 17 amino acids. CDR3 sequence: CASSGGPSAGQGYEQYF. The DNA of the CDR3 is TGTGCCAGCAGCGGGGGGCCATCTGCGGGACAGGGCTACGAGCAGTACTTC.

The chain has TRBV23-1 and TRBJ1-3, with a tentative D call TRBD1 (5 bases). TRBV23-1 is marked as an open reading frame, function uncertain. CDR3 length equals 16 residues. Trimming took off 1 base at V and 2 bases at J, with 12 bases between the two ends. The CDR3 reads CASSQLLWTPGNTIYF. CDR3 DNA: TGCGCCAGCAGTCAATTGCTTTGGACACCTGGAAACACCATATATTTT.

The chain couples TRBV28 to TRBJ2-2, with 10 nucleotides matching TRBD2. The CDR3 length is 13 residues. Germline V CDR1 and CDR2: MDHEN, SYDVKM. Unmatched junction bases numbered 2, after V lost 6 bases and J lost 7 bases. This CDR3 is CASRRLAGGELFF. The DNA of the CDR3 is TGTGCCAGCAGAAGACTAGCGGGCGGGGAGCTGTTTTTT. Full variable domain (rest looked up from reference TRBV28 and TRBJ2-2): DVKVTQSSRYLVKRTGEKVFLECVQDMDHENMFWYRQDPGLGLRLIYFSYDVKMKEKGDIPEGYSVSREKKERFSLILESASTNQTSMYLCASRRLAGGELFFGEGSRLTVL.

This chain links TRBV7-9 with TRBJ1-2; 9 bases are shared with TRBD1. The CDR3 is made up of 13 amino acids. Germline lookup yields CDR1 SEHNR and CDR2 FQNEAQ (reference sequence). V shed 5 bases and J 5 bases; nucleotides not matched to a gene: 3. The CDR3 bases are TGTGCCAGCAGCCAGGACAGGGGATATGGCTACACCTTC. This gives the protein CASSQDRGYGYTF.

V usage is TRBV6-5 and J usage is TRBJ1-3; D is possibly TRBD1 (5 bases). Per the germline V gene, CDR1 is MNHEY and CDR2 is SVGAGI. The CDR3 is 14 amino acids. Trimming left V 5 bases short and J 7 bases short, with 15 bases between. The CDR3, as DNA: TGTGCCAGCAGTCGACAGAGGCTGCGTAACACCATATATTTT. It specifies CASSRQRLRNTIYF.

The chain uses TRBV5-4 and TRBJ1-2, with 12 bases matching TRBD1. Per the germline V gene, CDR1 is SGHNT and CDR2 is YYREEE (reference sequence). The CDR3 totals 15 residues. V trimming: 7 bases; J trimming: 7 bases; junction bases outside the gene matches: 11. The DNA of the CDR3 is TGTGCCAGCCGACCACCGGGACAGGGGGCGGGTGGCTACACCTTC. Encoded protein: CASRPPGQGAGGYTF. Supplemented by reference TRBV5-4 and TRBJ1-2, the full variable domain reads ETGVTQSPTHLIKTRGQQVTLRCSSQSGHNTVSWYQQALGQGPQFIFQYYREEENGRGNFPPRFSGLQFPNYSSELNVNALELDDSALYLCASRPPGQGAGGYTFGSGTRLTVV.

V is TRBV21-1 and J is TRBJ2-5; TRBD2, the table's D call, was not compared with the DNA. TRBV21-1 is a pseudogene locus. CDR3 length: 16 residues. The CDR3 is CASSSGRSGSLGTQYF. The DNA for the CDR3 is TGTGCCAGCAGCTCCGGGAGGAGCGGCAGCCTTGGGACCCAGTACTTC.

This clone has only one observation. The chain recombines TRBV2 with TRBJ2-5, with D uncertain. The germline V gene encodes CDR1 SNHLY and CDR2 FYNNEI. The CDR3 spans 13 residues. V was shortened by 1 base and J by 5 bases, with 8 bases between the two germline ends. The CDR3 is CASSEGQLETQYF. CDR3 DNA sequence: TGTGCCAGCAGTGAAGGGCAGTTGGAGACCCAGTACTTC.

This rearrangement joins TRBV28 to TRBJ1-1; possibly TRBD1 for D (6 bases). The CDR3 length is 16 residues. CDR1 is MDHEN and CDR2 is SYDVKM in the germline V gene. Between the trimmed V and J ends, which lost 3 bases and 0 bases, there was a span of 14 bases. CDR3 nucleotides: TGTGCCAGCAGTTTCGGACAGTTCTTTATGAACACTGAAGCTTTCTTT. Translating it yields CASSFGQFFMNTEAFF.

This clone was observed once. The chain combines TRBV5-1 with TRBJ1-1, with D perhaps matching TRBD1 (5 bases). Between the trimmed V and J ends, which lost 0 bases and 4 bases, there was a span of 7 bases. Germline V gene sequence: CDR1 SGHRS, CDR2 YFSETQ. This CDR3 spans 13 amino acids. CDR3 region: CASSLGQSTEAFF. The CDR3 bases are TGCGCCAGCAGCTTGGGACAGAGCACTGAAGCTTTCTTT.

The chain employs TRBV7-2 and TRBJ1-1, with a weak D call TRBD1 (6 bases). The CDR3 totals 15 residues. CDR1 and CDR2 from the germline V gene are SGHTA and FQGNSA. V lost 1 base, J lost 0 bases, and 9 bases lay in between. CDR3 in DNA: TGTGCCAGCAGCTTAGGCTCAGGGGTGAACACTGAAGCTTTCTTT. It encodes CASSLGSGVNTEAFF.

The CDR3 bases are TGTGCCAGCAGCTTGGTCCCGGGACAGGGGGAGACCCAGTACTTC. Protein product: CASSLVPGQGETQYF. The V gene is TRBV5-4, the J gene TRBJ2-5, with TRBD1 matching 10 bases. CDR3 length equals 15 residues. Per the germline V gene, CDR1 is SGHNT and CDR2 is YYREEE (reference sequence). Losses at the gene ends were 0 bases for V and 5 bases for J; bases not matched to a gene: 4. The full variable domain, completed using reference TRBV5-4 and TRBJ2-5, is ETGVTQSPTHLIKTRGQQVTLRCSSQSGHNTVSWYQQALGQGPQFIFQYYREEENGRGNFPPRFSGLQFPNYSSELNVNALELDDSALYLCASSLVPGQGETQYFGPGTRLLVL.

J is TRBJ2-5 and V is TRBV11-2; 7 bases align to TRBD1. Germline loops: CDR1 SGHAT, CDR2 FQNNGV. The V and J ends lost 3 bases and 1 base, in that order; junction bases with no gene match: 5. The CDR3 covers 15 residues. The CDR3 protein is CASSFTGAGQETQYF. The CDR3 DNA reads as TGTGCCAGCAGCTTTACAGGGGCCGGCCAAGAGACCCAGTACTTC.

The V gene is TRBV6-1, the J gene TRBJ2-1, with TRBD2 identical over 7 bases. With 4 bases clipped from V and 6 bases from J, the junction kept 12 bases outside the gene matches. Germline V lookup: CDR1 MNHNS, CDR2 SASEGT. The CDR3 spans 16 residues. CDR3 sequence: CASSVQGGAALNEQFF. The CDR3 DNA reads TGTGCCAGCAGTGTCCAGGGAGGGGCAGCCCTCAATGAGCAGTTCTTC.

The chain is built from TRBV5-6 and TRBJ1-1; D uncertain. Trimming left V 0 bases short and J 1 base short, with 10 bases between. The germline V gene encodes CDR1 SGHDT and CDR2 YYEEEE. The length of the CDR3 is 15 residues. CDR3 region: CASSLDPTGNTEAFF. The DNA for the CDR3 is TGTGCCAGCAGCTTGGACCCCACTGGGAACACTGAAGCTTTCTTT.

The rearrangement links TRBV7-2 to TRBJ1-1; 7 bases align to TRBD1. The trim removed 4 bases at V and 3 bases at J, leaving 11 bases unmatched. Germline assignment: CDR1 SGHTA and CDR2 FQGNSA. This CDR3 is built from 16 residues. For the CDR3, the DNA is TGTGCCAGCAGCTCGACTGTACAGGGGTTAGACACTGAAGCTTTCTTT. Translation: CASSSTVQGLDTEAFF.

The rearrangement joins TRBV28 to TRBJ2-2; 11 bases match TRBD1. Germline V CDR1 and CDR2: MDHEN, SYDVKM. This CDR3 region has 16 residues. The V and J ends lost 2 bases and 4 bases, in that order; junction bases with no gene match: 3. The chain's CDR3 is CASSLGTGGSTGELFF. The CDR3 coding sequence is TGTGCCAGCAGTTTAGGGACAGGGGGGAGCACCGGGGAGCTGTTTTTT.

In regard to this clone: This sample also contains other DNA sequences that code for the same CDR3. The chain links TRBV6-1 to TRBJ2-7; D might be TRBD1 (6 bases). The CDR3 sequence is 14 residues long. The V gene lost 4 bases and the J gene lost 7 bases, with 17 bases spanning the gap. Germline loops: CDR1 MNHNS, CDR2 SASEGT. The CDR3 sequence: CASSAWGQGWEQYF. DNA for the CDR3: TGTGCCAGCAGTGCCTGGGGGCAGGGCTGGGAGCAGTACTTC.

The sample holds a few counts of this clone. The chain joins TRBV9 to TRBJ1-1, with 7 bases identical to TRBD1. The length of the CDR3 is 13 residues. Germline loops: CDR1 SGDLS, CDR2 YYNGEE. The trim removed 4 bases at V and 3 bases at J, leaving 3 bases unmatched. The CDR3 nucleotides are TGTGCCAGCAGCAATGGACAGGACACTGAAGCTTTCTTT. It is translated as CASSNGQDTEAFF. The full variable domain, in which reference TRBV9 and TRBJ1-1 provide the parts outside the CDR3, is DSGVTQTPKHLITATGQRVTLRCSPRSGDLSVYWYQQSLDQGLQFLIQYYNGEERAKGNILERFSAQQFPDLHSELNLSSLELGDSALYFCASSNGQDTEAFFGQGTRLTVV.

The V and J genes are TRBV7-6 and TRBJ2-3, with D unclear. This CDR3 contains 13 residues. V lost 5 bases and J lost 2, with 8 bases in between. In germline, CDR1 is SGHVS, CDR2 FNYEAQ. The CDR3 nucleotides are TGTGCCAGCAGCCCCTCCTACACAGATACGCAGTATTTT. It is translated as CASSPSYTDTQYF.

DNA of the CDR3: TGTGCCAGCAGAAAAGCGGGGCCCTACGAGCAGTACTTC. It codes for CASRKAGPYEQYF. The chain joins TRBV6-5 to TRBJ2-7, with TRBD2 matching 7 bases. The length of the CDR3 is 13 residues. With 6 bases clipped from V and 2 bases from J, the junction kept 4 bases outside the gene matches. The germline CDR1 and CDR2 sequences are MNHEY and SVGAGI.

The CDR3 region has the DNA TGTGCCAGCAGCCAAGATGGCGGGGGGGTGCACAATGAGCAGTTCTTC. This codes for CASSQDGGGVHNEQFF. The rearrangement links TRBV4-2 to TRBJ2-1; 9 bases fit TRBD2. CDR1 LGHNA and CDR2 YNFKEQ come from the germline V gene. J gave up 5 bases and V 0 bases, and 5 bases lay outside the gene matches. This CDR3 is 16 amino acids long.

This chain joins TRBV7-9 and TRBJ2-3; 8 nucleotides match TRBD1. CDR3 length: 15 amino acids. The ends lost 5 bases at V and 3 bases at J; junction bases unmatched: 7. Looked up from germline, CDR1 is SEHNR and CDR2 is FQNEAQ (reference sequence). The CDR3 DNA sequence: TGTGCCAGCAGCCGAGGGACAGGCAGAACAGATACGCAGTATTTT. Amino acids: CASSRGTGRTDTQYF.

The chain recombines TRBV11-2 with TRBJ1-1; possible D gene TRBD1, 5 bases. The CDR3 has 15 amino acids. V shed 3 bases and J shed 0 bases, with 11 bases lying between them. Germline assignment: CDR1 SGHAT and CDR2 FQNNGV. CDR3 residues: CASSFGGFMNTEAFF. The CDR3 bases are TGTGCCAGCAGCTTCGGGGGATTCATGAACACTGAAGCTTTCTTT.